A single sample is the source of the 25 T cell receptor beta chains below, sequenced in a study of blood T cell repertoires in COVID-19. Sequencing used immunoSEQ multiplex PCR; TCRdb keeps in-frame clones, though not all of them. Among roughly 230,000 clones listed, roughly 83% were seen once. Sample: peripheral blood. The origin of the receptors is a man aged 35 to 55 with acute or convalescent COVID-19.

The V gene is TRBV27, the J gene TRBJ1-2, with D maybe TRBD1 (5 bases). This CDR3 region has 10 residues. Trimming removed 4 bases at V and 8 bases at J, with 5 bases between. Per germline, CDR1 MNHEY and CDR2 SMNVEV (reference sequence). The CDR3 here is CASSSGGYTF. Here the CDR3 DNA reads TGTGCCAGCAGTTCAGGGGGCTACACCTTC.

The chain joins TRBV13 to TRBJ2-6, with TRBD1 matching 7 bases. Germline values: CDR1 PRHDT, CDR2 FYEKMQ (reference sequence). The CDR3 extends over 18 amino acids. Germline trimming cut 2 bases from V and 0 bases from J; bases unmatched to any gene: 7. CDR3 residues: CASSLLPRQGSGANVLTF. The CDR3 DNA follows: TGTGCCAGCAGCTTACTTCCCCGACAGGGCTCTGGGGCCAACGTCCTGACTTTC.

Only one count was recorded for this clone. This chain connects TRBV6-6 to TRBJ2-7; weak D call: TRBD2 (7 bases). The V gene lost 3 bases and the J gene lost 0 bases, with 12 bases spanning the gap. This CDR3 contains 15 residues. CDR1 and CDR2 (germline): MNHNY, SVGAGI (reference sequence). The CDR3 coding sequence is TGTGCCAGCAGTTATGGGGGGGCCCTCTCCTACGAGCAGTACTTC. It yields the protein CASSYGGALSYEQYF.

The chain couples TRBV19 to TRBJ1-5; D is undetermined. V gave up 9 bases and J gave up 4 bases, with 19 bases separating them. The CDR3 runs 15 residues. Germline CDR1 is LNHDA and CDR2 is SQIVND (reference sequence). The CDR3 protein is CASCNRPGFNQPQHF. CDR3 nucleotide sequence: TGTGCCAGCTGCAATCGGCCAGGCTTTAATCAGCCCCAGCATTTT.

The chain links TRBV18 to TRBJ2-5; the match to TRBD1 covers 10 bases. CDR1 and CDR2 (germline): KGHSH, LQKENI. Unmatched junction bases numbered 9, after V lost 4 bases and J lost 4 bases. This CDR3 has 16 residues. The CDR3 sequence is CASSLWDRGRGETQYF. The CDR3 coding sequence is TGTGCCAGCTCACTTTGGGACAGGGGAAGGGGAGAGACCCAGTACTTC.

In its sample, this clone was seen a few times. This chain uses TRBV5-1 with TRBJ1-5; maybe TRBD1 (5 bases). The CDR3 contains 14 residues. Germline V lookup: CDR1 SGHRS, CDR2 YFSETQ. V dropped 4 bases and J dropped 3 bases, with 11 bases sitting between them. The CDR3 coding sequence is TGCGCCAGCAGCCTTGGGGCGGACAATCAGCCCCAGCATTTT. Amino acids: CASSLGADNQPQHF.

The chain recombines TRBV4-2 with TRBJ2-7; D might be TRBD1 (5 bases). Germline V gene lookup returns CDR1 LGHNA and CDR2 YNFKEQ. This CDR3 contains 13 residues. Trimming took off 5 bases at V and 0 bases at J, with 8 bases between the two ends. The CDR3 loop reads CASSKQVSYEQYF. For the CDR3, the DNA is TGTGCCAGCAGCAAACAGGTCTCCTACGAGCAGTACTTC.

The V gene is TRBV11-2, the J gene TRBJ1-5; 7 positions agree with TRBD1. Trimming took 6 bases from V and 1 from J; bases not matched to a gene: 6. This CDR3 is 15 amino acids long. The germline gives CDR1 SGHAT, CDR2 FQNNGV. The CDR3 DNA sequence: TGTGCCAGCAGTTATGGGACAGTCAGCAATCAGCCCCAGCATTTT. Protein: CASSYGTVSNQPQHF. Variable domain in full (rest from reference TRBV11-2 and TRBJ1-5): EAGVAQSPRYKIIEKRQSVAFWCNPISGHATLYWYQQILGQGPKLLIQFQNNGVVDDSQLPKDRFSAERLKGVDSTLKIQPAKLEDSAVYLCASSYGTVSNQPQHFGDGTRLSIL.

The chain couples TRBV6-5 to TRBJ2-5, with TRBD2 identical over 7 bases. CDR1 is MNHEY and CDR2 is SVGAGI in the germline V gene. The CDR3 is 15 amino acids. Trimming removed 7 bases from V and 2 bases from J; junction bases left unmatched: 10. The CDR3 here is CASKVRGGRQETQYF. CDR3 DNA sequence: TGTGCCAGCAAAGTTCGGGGAGGGAGACAAGAGACCCAGTACTTC.

The V gene is TRBV5-1, the J gene TRBJ2-7, with D possibly TRBD1 on 6 matching bases. From germline, CDR1 is SGHRS and CDR2 YFSETQ. Trimming shortened V by 0 bases and J by 3 bases, and 7 bases separated the two germline ends. The CDR3 sequence is 13 residues long. CDR3 sequence: CASSLDRVYEQYF. CDR3 nucleotide sequence: TGCGCCAGCAGCTTGGACAGGGTCTACGAGCAGTACTTC.

This clone was observed once. This chain's CDR3 is CASNGQGRSTEAFF. The CDR3 region has the DNA TGTGCCAGCAACGGACAGGGTCGGAGCACTGAAGCTTTCTTT. This sequence joins TRBV2 and TRBJ1-1; TRBD1 matches 8 bases. Germline V gives CDR1 SNHLY, CDR2 FYNNEI. Germline trimming cut 7 bases from V and 4 bases from J; bases unmatched to any gene: 8. The CDR3 is 14 residues long. Full variable domain (missing parts from reference TRBV2 and TRBJ1-1): EPEVTQTPSHQVTQMGQEVILRCVPISNHLYFYWYRQILGQKVEFLVSFYNNEISEKSEIFDDQFSVERPDGSNFTLKIRSTKLEDSAMYFCASNGQGRSTEAFFGQGTRLTVV.

The genes are TRBV11-1 and TRBJ2-7; 10 nucleotides align to TRBD2. This CDR3 contains 15 residues. Germline lookup yields CDR1 SGHAT and CDR2 FQDESV (reference sequence). The V segment lost 4 bases and the J segment 5 bases; nucleotides outside the gene matches: 8. DNA for the CDR3: TGTGCCAGCAGCTCCAGCGGGAGGGCCGGCAACGAGCAGTACTTC. It is translated as CASSSSGRAGNEQYF.

The chain carries TRBV7-9 and TRBJ1-4; 9 bases match TRBD1. The CDR3 has 16 residues. V gave up 5 bases and J gave up 7 bases; unmatched junction bases: 11. Germline V lookup: CDR1 SEHNR, CDR2 FQNEAQ (reference sequence). The CDR3 here is CASSPRGQGYTEKLFF. Here the CDR3 DNA reads TGTGCCAGCAGCCCAAGAGGACAGGGGTACACTGAAAAACTGTTTTTT.

The table lists this clone with a count of one. V and J are TRBV6-6 and TRBJ2-1, with TRBD2 matching over 12 bases. Germline V gives CDR1 MNHNY, CDR2 SVGAGI (reference sequence). CDR3 length: 17 amino acids. With V trimmed by 5 bases and J by 2 bases, 7 bases remained unmatched. The CDR3 coding sequence is TGTGCCAGCAGTCCTTGGACTAGCGGGGACACCTACAATGAGCAGTTCTTC. Amino acid sequence: CASSPWTSGDTYNEQFF.

The chain employs TRBV30 and TRBJ1-5, with D maybe TRBD1 (6 bases). Germline CDR1 GTSNPN, CDR2 SVGIG (reference sequence). The CDR3 consists of 14 residues. V dropped 4 bases and J dropped 4 bases, with 14 bases sitting between them. The CDR3 is CAWTPPQGNQPQHF. CDR3 bases: TGTGCCTGGACTCCTCCCCAGGGGAATCAGCCCCAGCATTTT.

This clone was counted once. The CDR3 DNA follows: TGTGCCAGCAGCGTATCAGGGCTGAGGGGAAACACCATATATTTT. Its translation: CASSVSGLRGNTIYF. V gene TRBV9 combines with J gene TRBJ1-3, with D possibly being TRBD1 (5 bases). Germline CDR1 reads SGDLS; CDR2 reads YYNGEE. Trimming pared 1 base from V and 4 bases from J, leaving 12 bases between. CDR3 size: 15 residues.

This chain joins TRBV4-1 and TRBJ1-5; D gene ambiguous. Trimming stripped 0 bases from V and 0 bases from J, with 12 bases between. The germline gives CDR1 MGHRA, CDR2 YSYEKL. The CDR3 has 17 residues. The CDR3 DNA follows: TGCGCCAGCAGCCAAGAAGAGGGCGTTAATAGCAATCAGCCCCAGCATTTT. Its protein is CASSQEEGVNSNQPQHF.

The chain has TRBV24-1 and TRBJ2-1; 8 bases are shared with TRBD2. Unmatched junction bases numbered 4, after V lost 7 bases and J lost 9 bases. CDR1 and CDR2 (germline): KGHDR, SFDVKD. The CDR3 length is 12 residues. CDR3 region: CATSGTSGEQFF. The CDR3 region has the DNA TGTGCCACCAGCGGTACTAGCGGTGAGCAGTTCTTC.

This chain links TRBV19 with TRBJ2-5; no firm D call. In germline, CDR1 is LNHDA, CDR2 SQIVND (reference sequence). This CDR3 is 14 amino acids long. The V and J ends lost 5 bases and 10 bases respectively, with 20 bases between them. The CDR3 nucleotides are TGTGCCAGTAGTGATGGTTCGGGTCGTCTTGGCCAGTACTTC. Protein product: CASSDGSGRLGQYF.

The chain joins TRBV4-1 to TRBJ1-5, with D hard to call. This CDR3 contains 14 residues. V lost 1 base and J 1 base, leaving 5 bases between the germline ends. Germline V gene sequence: CDR1 MGHRA, CDR2 YSYEKL. As DNA, the CDR3 is TGCGCCAGCAGCCAAGGACTGAGCAATCAGCCCCAGCATTTT. Translated, it gives CASSQGLSNQPQHF.

The CDR3 protein is CASSLRGSETQYF. DNA for the CDR3: TGTGCCAGCAGCCTCCGTGGTAGTGAGACCCAGTACTTC. The chain carries TRBV13 and TRBJ2-5, with D hard to call. CDR1 and CDR2 from the germline V gene are PRHDT and FYEKMQ (reference sequence). The ends were cut back, 5 bases at V and 5 bases at J, with 12 bases in the middle. This CDR3 has 13 amino acids. Full variable domain (rest looked up from reference TRBV13 and TRBJ2-5): AAGVIQSPRHLIKEKRETATLKCYPIPRHDTVYWYQQGPGQDPQFLISFYEKMQSDKGSIPDRFSAQQFSDYHSELNMSSLELGDSALYFCASSLRGSETQYFGPGTRLLVL.

V and J are TRBV14 and TRBJ1-1; 7 bases fit TRBD1. With V trimmed by 4 bases and J by 1 base, 3 bases remained unmatched. The CDR3 runs 14 residues. From germline, CDR1 is SGHDN and CDR2 FVKESK. In DNA form, the CDR3 reads TGTGCCAGCAGCCGCTGGACAGGGAACACTGAAGCTTTCTTT. Its translation: CASSRWTGNTEAFF. The full variable domain, in which reference TRBV14 and TRBJ1-1 provide the parts outside the CDR3, is EAGVTQFPSHSVIEKGQTVTLRCDPISGHDNLYWYRRVMGKEIKFLLHFVKESKQDESGMPNNRFLAERTGGTYSTLKVQPAELEDSGVYFCASSRWTGNTEAFFGQGTRLTVV.

Only one count was recorded for this clone. V usage is TRBV6-2 or TRBV6-3 and J usage is TRBJ2-3, with 10 nucleotides matching TRBD1. This CDR3 has 14 amino acids. Germline V gene sequence: CDR1 MNHEY, CDR2 SVGEGT. Trimming at V came to 5 bases and at J to 3 bases, leaving 2 bases not matched to a gene. Here the CDR3 reads CASSDRGQTDTQYF. In nucleotides, the CDR3 is TGTGCCAGCAGTGACAGGGGGCAGACAGATACGCAGTATTTT.

The V call is TRBV7-2, the J call TRBJ2-2; TRBD2 agrees at 9 bases. The junction had 7 bases not matched to a gene; V was cut back by 9 bases and J by 2 bases. The V gene's germline CDR1 is SGHTA and CDR2 FQGNSA. The CDR3 is 15 residues long. This CDR3 reads CASVPGTSNTGELFF. The CDR3 region has the DNA TGTGCCAGTGTGCCTGGGACTAGCAACACCGGGGAGCTGTTTTTT.

The gene calls are TRBV6-2 or TRBV6-3 and TRBJ2-1; D not resolved. CDR3 size: 16 residues. Trimming removed 2 bases at V and 9 bases at J, with 20 bases between. Looked up from germline, CDR1 is MNHEY and CDR2 is SVGEGT. CDR3 in DNA: TGTGCCAGCAGTTACCAAGTAAACCCAGGTGTCATTGAGCAGTTCTTC. Protein product: CASSYQVNPGVIEQFF.